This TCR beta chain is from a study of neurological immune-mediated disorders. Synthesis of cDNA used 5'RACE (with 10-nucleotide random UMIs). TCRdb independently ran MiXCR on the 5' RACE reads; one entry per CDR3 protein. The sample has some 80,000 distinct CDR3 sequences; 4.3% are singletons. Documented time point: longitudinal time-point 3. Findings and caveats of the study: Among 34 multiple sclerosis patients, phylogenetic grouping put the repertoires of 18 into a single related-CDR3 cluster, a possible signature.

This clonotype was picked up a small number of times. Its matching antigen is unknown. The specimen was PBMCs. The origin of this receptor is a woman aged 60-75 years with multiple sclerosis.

The CDR3 here is CSARPGRDRGLEQYF. Here the CDR3 DNA reads TGCAGTGCTAGACCCGGCCGGGACAGGGGACTCGAGCAGTACTTC. V gene TRBV20-1 combines with J gene TRBJ2-7, with TRBD1 identical over 10 bases. The V gene end was trimmed by 2 bases and the J gene end by 6 bases; junction bases not matched to a gene: 10. This CDR3 contains 15 residues. CDR1 is DFQATT, CDR2 SNEGSKA, per germline (reference sequence).